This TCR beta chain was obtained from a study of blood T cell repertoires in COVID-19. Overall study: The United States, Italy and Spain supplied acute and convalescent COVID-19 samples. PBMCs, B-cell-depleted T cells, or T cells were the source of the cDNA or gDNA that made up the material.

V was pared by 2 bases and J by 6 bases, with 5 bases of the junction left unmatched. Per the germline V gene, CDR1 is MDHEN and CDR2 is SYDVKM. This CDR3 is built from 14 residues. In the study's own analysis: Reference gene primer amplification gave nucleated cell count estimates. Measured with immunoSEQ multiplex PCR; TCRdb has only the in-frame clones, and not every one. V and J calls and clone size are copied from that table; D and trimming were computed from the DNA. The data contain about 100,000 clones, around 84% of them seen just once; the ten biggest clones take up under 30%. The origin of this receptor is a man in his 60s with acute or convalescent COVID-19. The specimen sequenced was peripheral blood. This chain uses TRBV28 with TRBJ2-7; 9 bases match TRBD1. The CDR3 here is CASSLPDRGGEQYF. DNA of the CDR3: TGTGCCAGCAGTTTACCGGACAGGGGCGGCGAGCAGTACTTC.